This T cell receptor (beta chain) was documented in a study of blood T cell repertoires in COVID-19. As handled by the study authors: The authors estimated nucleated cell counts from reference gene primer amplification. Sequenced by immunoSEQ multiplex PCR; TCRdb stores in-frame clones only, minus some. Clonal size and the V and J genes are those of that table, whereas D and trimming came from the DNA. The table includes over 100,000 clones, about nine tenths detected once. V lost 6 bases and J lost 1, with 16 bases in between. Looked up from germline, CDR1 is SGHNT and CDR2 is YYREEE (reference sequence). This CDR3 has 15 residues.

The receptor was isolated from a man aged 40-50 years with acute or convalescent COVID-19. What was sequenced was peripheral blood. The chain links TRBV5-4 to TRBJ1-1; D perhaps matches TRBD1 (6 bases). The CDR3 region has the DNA TGTGCCAGCATCCCCCAGACAGGCAAGAACACTGAAGCTTTCTTT. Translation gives CASIPQTGKNTEAFF.